Given below is one TCR beta chain in context. In the authors' methods: Amplification from reference gene primers served as the basis for estimated nucleated cell counts. Repertoires were generated with immunoSEQ multiplex PCR, while TCRdb's copy carries only in-frame clones and drops some. V and J calls and clone size are those listed in that table; D and trimming were worked out from the DNA. The sample lists 120,000 to 150,000 clones, approximately 80% occurring once. Germline CDR1 and CDR2: SGHAT and FQNNGV. The CDR3 covers 15 residues. With 8 bases removed from V and 0 bases from J, the gap between germline ends came to 11 bases. This entry is derived from a study of blood T cell repertoires in COVID-19. About the research overall: Samples taken during acute and convalescent COVID-19 were collected in the United States, Italy and Spain. T cells, B-cell-depleted T cells, or PBMCs supplied cDNA or gDNA.

This sequence joins TRBV11-2 and TRBJ2-6, with a tentative D call TRBD1 (6 bases). This receptor was identified in a man aged 45 to 65 with acute or convalescent COVID-19. Sequenced input: peripheral blood. CDR3 sequence: CASGQGHSGANVLTF. As DNA, the CDR3 is TGTGCCAGCGGTCAGGGGCACTCTGGGGCCAACGTCCTGACTTTC.